Here is one T cell receptor beta chain with its context. This sample was taken from a study of T cell responses to AZD1222 COVID-19 vaccine. The repertoire was sequenced with immunoSEQ multiplex PCR; TCRdb's copy has only in-frame clones and lacks some. The table lists around 74,000 clones, around 92% of them singletons. The origin of this receptor is an adult in good health. The starting material was peripheral blood, obtained on day 0 of MenACWY control vaccination.

CDR3 in DNA: TGTGCCATCAGTGAGGGTACAGGGGAAGATACGCAGTATTTT. Amino acids: CAISEGTGEDTQYF. The chain has TRBV10-3 and TRBJ2-3, with TRBD1 matching 7 bases. This CDR3 region has 14 residues. Germline CDR1 reads ENHRY; CDR2 reads SYGVKD. Losses at the gene ends were 2 bases for V and 5 bases for J; bases not matched to a gene: 4.